The 27 T cell receptor beta chains reported below all come from one sample, sequenced in a study of OX40 agonist ivuxolimab in advanced cancers. Assay used: immunoSEQ multiplex PCR; TCRdb lists only in-frame clones, some missing. Counted here are about 82,000 clones, 86% occurring once; the ten biggest clones make up 0.8% to 1%. Sequenced here: CD4+ or CD8+ T cells sorted from blood, sampled in a trial of the OX40 agonist ivuxolimab. The receptors were sampled from an adult with an advanced solid tumor such as melanoma, head and neck, liver or kidney cancer.

This chain links TRBV2 with TRBJ2-2; TRBD2 matches at 8 bases. V lost 7 bases, J lost 6 bases, and 10 bases stayed unmatched. The CDR3 extends over 15 amino acids. Germline V gene data show CDR1 as SNHLY and CDR2 as FYNNEI. CDR3 nucleotide sequence: TGTGCCAGCAATACTATAGGACTAGCCCCCGGGGAGCTGTTTTTT. Translation: CASNTIGLAPGELFF.

The rearrangement links TRBV15 to TRBJ2-3; D is unclear. The CDR3 has 13 residues. The germline V gene has CDR1 LNHNV and CDR2 YYDKDF (reference sequence). V was trimmed by 5 bases and J by 2 bases, leaving 8 bases between them. Here the CDR3 DNA reads TGTGCCACCAGCCTTTTTGACACAGATACGCAGTATTTT. Protein: CATSLFDTDTQYF.

The genes are TRBV15 and TRBJ1-5; perhaps TRBD1 as D (5 bases). CDR3 length: 15 residues. V lost 0 bases and J lost 5, with 11 bases in between. The germline V gene has CDR1 LNHNV and CDR2 YYDKDF (reference sequence). The CDR3 loop reads CATSRDQGFDQPQHF. CDR3 coding DNA: TGTGCCACCAGCAGAGATCAGGGATTTGATCAGCCCCAGCATTTT.

The rearrangement links TRBV4-1 to TRBJ1-4, with D perhaps matching TRBD1 (6 bases). V was clipped by 0 bases and J by 7 bases, with 18 bases between them. Germline V gene sequence: CDR1 MGHRA, CDR2 YSYEKL. The CDR3 extends over 17 amino acids. CDR3: CASSQDRAGAVFEKLFF. The CDR3 DNA reads as TGCGCCAGCAGCCAAGACCGGGCAGGGGCAGTATTTGAAAAACTGTTTTTT.

The chain is built from TRBV4-3 and TRBJ2-3; D may be TRBD1 or TRBD2 (5 bases each). Trimming took off 0 bases at V and 2 bases at J, with 9 bases between the two ends. The CDR3 is 15 residues long. CDR1 is LGHNA, CDR2 YSLEER, per germline. CDR3: CASSQDRGTTDTQYF. The CDR3 DNA follows: TGCGCCAGCAGCCAAGATCGAGGGACCACAGATACGCAGTATTTT.

This chain uses TRBV10-2 with TRBJ2-5; the D gene is possibly TRBD2 (5 bases). CDR1 and CDR2 (germline): WSHSY, SAAADI. V dropped 7 bases and J dropped 3 bases, with 15 bases sitting between them. CDR3 length: 14 amino acids. The CDR3 loop reads CASKGLRVEETQYF. Here the CDR3 DNA reads TGCGCCAGCAAAGGACTTCGAGTCGAAGAGACCCAGTACTTC.

This clone has just a few counts. The rearrangement uses TRBV5-4 and TRBJ1-4; D remains unclear. The CDR3 loop spans 15 amino acids. V lost 0 bases to trimming and J lost 8 bases, with 14 bases between them. Germline V gene data show CDR1 as SGHNT and CDR2 as YYREEE (reference sequence). The CDR3 nucleotides read TGTGCCAGCAGCTTGGGAGGGCCAGAGCGAGAAAAACTGTTTTTT. It codes for CASSLGGPEREKLFF.

The genes are TRBV19 and TRBJ1-4; D remains unclear. CDR3 length equals 13 residues. Germline V lookup: CDR1 LNHDA, CDR2 SQIVND (reference sequence). V was shortened by 8 bases and J by 10 bases, with 17 bases between the two germline ends. The CDR3 protein is CASRPVGEGKLFF. The CDR3 bases are TGTGCCAGTCGCCCGGTTGGAGAAGGAAAACTGTTTTTT.

The V call is TRBV7-3, the J call TRBJ1-1; 12 bases are shared with TRBD1. Germline V gives CDR1 SGHTA, CDR2 FQGTGA. The CDR3 is made up of 15 amino acids. V shed 5 bases, J shed 7 bases, and the junction held 8 bases outside the gene matches. CDR3 DNA: TGTGCCAGCAGCCTAAGGGACAGGGGGCTGGGTGAAGCTTTCTTT. Encoded protein: CASSLRDRGLGEAFF.

The CDR3 region has the DNA TGTGCCAGCAGCTTGGGGCGGTTGTATGGCTACACCTTC. Its translation: CASSLGRLYGYTF. This chain joins TRBV5-6 and TRBJ1-2, with D unclear. The V end lost 0 bases, the J end lost 5 bases, and 8 bases lay between the germline ends. Germline CDR1 and CDR2: SGHDT and YYEEEE. There are 13 residues in the CDR3.

This clone was picked up many times. As DNA, the CDR3 is TGTGCCAGCAGCTTCCAAAGCGGGAGGGCCGAGGAGCAGTTCTTC. It encodes CASSFQSGRAEEQFF. The chain employs TRBV7-6 and TRBJ2-1; 10 bases map to TRBD2. The CDR3 loop spans 15 amino acids. Trimming at V came to 3 bases and at J to 10 bases, leaving 9 bases not matched to a gene. Germline CDR1 is SGHVS and CDR2 is FNYEAQ.

In the case of this clone: Compared with germline, one end of the junction differs, possibly owing to a read error. The chain couples TRBV7-2 to TRBJ2-4; TRBD2 matches 8 bases. There are 16 residues in the CDR3. Germline V gene data show CDR1 as SGHTA and CDR2 as FQGNSA. The chain's CDR3 is CASSPWTSQGVMSFVF. CDR3 coding DNA: TGTGCCAGCAGCCCCTGGACTAGCCAGGGAGTAATGAGTTTTGTATTC.

The V and J genes are TRBV5-1 and TRBJ2-2; 7 nucleotides agree with TRBD2. The germline CDR1 and CDR2 sequences are SGHRS and YFSETQ. V trimming: 4 bases; J trimming: 0 bases; junction bases outside the gene matches: 9. The CDR3 is made up of 17 amino acids. CDR3 in DNA: TGCGCCAGCAGCGGGGTTCGGGGAGGGCCGAACACCGGGGAGCTGTTTTTT. It yields the protein CASSGVRGGPNTGELFF.

The rearrangement joins TRBV18 to TRBJ2-1, with TRBD2 as a possible D gene (6 bases). The length of the CDR3 is 14 residues. Germline V lookup: CDR1 KGHSH, CDR2 LQKENI. Trimming left V 1 base short and J 3 bases short, with 7 bases between. The CDR3 DNA follows: TGTGCCAGCTCACCACGGGGACTCTACAATGAGCAGTTCTTC. Amino acids: CASSPRGLYNEQFF.

This rearrangement joins TRBV5-6 to TRBJ1-4; D call uncertain. CDR3 length equals 14 residues. Germline V gene sequence: CDR1 SGHDT, CDR2 YYEEEE. V shed 4 bases and J shed 4 bases, with 11 bases lying between them. The CDR3 loop reads CASSPGRSNEKLFF. The CDR3 region has the DNA TGTGCCAGCAGCCCCGGTAGGAGTAATGAAAAACTGTTTTTT.

The J gene is TRBJ1-1, the V gene TRBV30; TRBD1 might be the D (6 bases). This CDR3 contains 13 residues. Germline lookup yields CDR1 GTSNPN and CDR2 SVGIG (reference sequence). With 0 bases removed from V and 4 bases from J, the gap between germline ends came to 9 bases. The CDR3 sequence: CAWSVQDSTEAFF. The CDR3 DNA reads TGTGCCTGGAGTGTACAGGACAGCACTGAAGCTTTCTTT. The entire variable domain, with the rest obtained from reference TRBV30 and TRBJ1-1, is as follows: SQTIHQWPATLVQPVGSPLSLECTVEGTSNPNLYWYRQAAGRGLQLLFYSVGIGQISSEVPQNLSASRPQDRQFILSSKKLLLSDSGFYLCAWSVQDSTEAFFGQGTRLTVV.

The J gene is TRBJ2-7, the V gene TRBV4-3, with D uncertain. There are 13 residues in the CDR3. Trimming left V 3 bases short and J 5 bases short, with 11 bases between. The germline gives CDR1 LGHNA, CDR2 YSLEER. Here the CDR3 DNA reads TGCGCCAGCAGCCATACGATTAAGGACGAGCAGTACTTC. Residues: CASSHTIKDEQYF.

This chain joins TRBV10-3 and TRBJ2-7, with 7 bases lining up with TRBD2. The CDR3 is 14 residues long. V lost 7 bases and J lost 2; bases outside the gene matches: 8. Germline assignment: CDR1 ENHRY and CDR2 SYGVKD. The CDR3 spells CAIKGREGTYEQYF. Written as DNA, the CDR3 is TGTGCCATCAAGGGCAGGGAGGGGACCTACGAGCAGTACTTC.

The chain employs TRBV29-1 and TRBJ2-1; D perhaps matches TRBD1 (6 bases). V was shortened by 5 bases and J by 4 bases, with 9 bases between the two germline ends. The CDR3 covers 12 residues. In germline, CDR1 is SQVTM, CDR2 ANQGSEA. The CDR3 DNA sequence: TGCAGCGTTTGGACAGAATACAATGAGCAGTTCTTC. Translated, it gives CSVWTEYNEQFF.

This clone was detected only once. This chain connects TRBV16 to TRBJ1-1; the D gene is possibly TRBD1 (5 bases). Looked up from germline, CDR1 is KGHSY and CDR2 is FQNENV. V was clipped by 0 bases and J by 0 bases, with 5 bases between them. The CDR3 extends over 14 amino acids. The CDR3 sequence: CASSQSGVNTEAFF. The CDR3 nucleotides are TGTGCCAGCAGCCAATCGGGGGTGAACACTGAAGCTTTCTTT.

The V call is TRBV6-5, the J call TRBJ1-5; D remains unclear. Deletions cut 6 bases from V and 9 bases from J, with 18 bases between. The CDR3 sequence is 14 residues long. From germline, CDR1 is MNHEY and CDR2 SVGAGI. The CDR3 coding sequence is TGTGCCAGCAGCCGCCGGGCGGAACAATGGCCCCAGCATTTT. Amino acids: CASSRRAEQWPQHF.

The chain is built from TRBV6-5 and TRBJ2-7; the D gene is possibly TRBD1 (5 bases). Germline V CDR1 and CDR2: MNHEY, SVGAGI. CDR3 length: 13 residues. V was clipped by 2 bases and J by 0 bases, with 5 bases between them. CDR3 DNA: TGTGCCAGCAGTTACGGGGCCTCCTACGAGCAGTACTTC. Translation: CASSYGASYEQYF.

The genes are TRBV18 and TRBJ1-6; TRBD1 aligns across 10 bases. The CDR3 totals 16 residues. Germline trimming cut 2 bases from V and 5 bases from J; bases unmatched to any gene: 3. Germline values: CDR1 KGHSH, CDR2 LQKENI. CDR3 nucleotides: TGTGCCAGCTCACCATTAGGGACAGGGGATAATTCACCCCTCCACTTT. Translated: CASSPLGTGDNSPLHF.

CDR3 in amino acids: CASSLRRKSGTGDSPLHF. CDR3 nucleotide sequence: TGTGCCAGCAGCTTAAGAAGGAAGTCCGGGACAGGGGATTCACCCCTCCACTTT. The chain recombines TRBV11-2 with TRBJ1-6, with 10 bases aligning to TRBD1. V gave up 2 bases and J gave up 8 bases; unmatched junction bases: 12. The germline CDR1 and CDR2 sequences are SGHAT and FQNNGV. The CDR3 contains 18 residues. The full variable domain, completed using reference TRBV11-2 and TRBJ1-6, is EAGVAQSPRYKIIEKRQSVAFWCNPISGHATLYWYQQILGQGPKLLIQFQNNGVVDDSQLPKDRFSAERLKGVDSTLKIQPAKLEDSAVYLCASSLRRKSGTGDSPLHFGNGTRLTVT.

The chain links TRBV27 to TRBJ1-3, with D uncertain. The germline gives CDR1 MNHEY, CDR2 SMNVEV (reference sequence). This CDR3 has 13 residues. V was clipped by 4 bases and J by 4 bases, with 8 bases between them. The CDR3 coding sequence is TGTGCCAGCAGTTCGCGCCCCGGAAACACCATATATTTT. This codes for CASSSRPGNTIYF.

The chain recombines TRBV18 with TRBJ1-2, with D possibly matching TRBD1 (5 bases). V shed 6 bases and J shed 5 bases, with 16 bases lying between them. The CDR3 is 14 residues long. In germline, CDR1 is KGHSH, CDR2 LQKENI. CDR3 in amino acids: CASSGGTDPYGYTF. The CDR3 DNA is TGTGCCAGCTCTGGAGGGACGGACCCTTATGGCTACACCTTC.

The chain recombines TRBV6-5 with TRBJ2-3; TRBD2 aligns across 12 bases. The J segment lost 8 bases and the V segment lost 5 bases, leaving 8 bases of the junction unmatched. The CDR3 spans 15 residues. CDR1 is MNHEY, CDR2 SVGAGI, per germline. The CDR3 protein is CASSNLAGGPTTQYF. The DNA of the CDR3 is TGTGCCAGCAGTAATCTAGCGGGAGGGCCAACTACGCAGTATTTT.